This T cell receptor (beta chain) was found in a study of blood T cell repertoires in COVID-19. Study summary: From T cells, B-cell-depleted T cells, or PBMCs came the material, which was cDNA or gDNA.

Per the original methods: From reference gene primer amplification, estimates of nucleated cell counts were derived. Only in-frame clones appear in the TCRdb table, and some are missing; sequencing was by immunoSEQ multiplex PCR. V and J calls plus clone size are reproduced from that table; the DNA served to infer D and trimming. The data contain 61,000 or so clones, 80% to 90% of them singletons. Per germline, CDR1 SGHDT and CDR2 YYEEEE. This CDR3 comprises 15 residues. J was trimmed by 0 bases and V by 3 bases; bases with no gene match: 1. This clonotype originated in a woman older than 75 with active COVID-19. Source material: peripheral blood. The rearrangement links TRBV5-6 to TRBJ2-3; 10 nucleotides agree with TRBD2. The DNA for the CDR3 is TGTGCCAGCAGCTCACTAGCGGGGAGCACAGATACGCAGTATTTT. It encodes CASSSLAGSTDTQYF.